Each of the 2 T cell receptor beta chains below was sequenced from the same sample in a study of blood T cell repertoires in COVID-19. Data came from immunoSEQ multiplex PCR; TCRdb stores just in-frame clones and leaves some out. The table records a few hundred thousand clones, 89% of them present only once. The specimen sequenced was peripheral blood. The source is a woman aged 40-49 years who had recovered from COVID-19.

The V gene is TRBV11-3, the J gene TRBJ2-1; 8 bases are a match to TRBD2. Trimming took 5 bases from V and 5 from J; bases not matched to a gene: 5. Germline-derived CDR1 and CDR2 are SGHNT and YENEEA. The CDR3 is made up of 14 amino acids. CDR3 in DNA: TGTGCCAGCAGCCAACGTAGCGGGAACAATGAGCAGTTCTTC. Residues: CASSQRSGNNEQFF.

The rearrangement links TRBV10-3 to TRBJ2-1; no firm D call. V was clipped by 2 bases and J by 9 bases, with 5 bases between them. Germline V CDR1 and CDR2: ENHRY, SYGVKD. The CDR3 covers 11 residues. CDR3 in amino acids: CAISELSEQFF. In DNA, the CDR3 is TGTGCCATCAGTGAGCTGTCTGAGCAGTTCTTC.